This paragraph covers one T cell receptor beta chain sequence. This sample is part of a study of blood T cell repertoires in COVID-19. TCRdb keeps only in-frame clones here, not all; method: immunoSEQ multiplex PCR. The sample consists of some 450,000 clones, 85% to 90% of them appearing once. Germline loops: CDR1 SGHRS, CDR2 YFSETQ. This CDR3 is built from 15 residues. Trimming left V 1 base short and J 5 bases short, with 13 bases between. Sequences were obtained from peripheral blood. The V call is TRBV5-1, the J call TRBJ2-1; D is perhaps TRBD1 (6 bases). The sequence derives from a man younger than 35 with COVID-19, enrolled during active disease. CDR3 sequence: CASSLFRGSNNEQFF. In DNA, the CDR3 is TGCGCCAGCAGCTTGTTCAGGGGTAGCAACAATGAGCAGTTCTTC.